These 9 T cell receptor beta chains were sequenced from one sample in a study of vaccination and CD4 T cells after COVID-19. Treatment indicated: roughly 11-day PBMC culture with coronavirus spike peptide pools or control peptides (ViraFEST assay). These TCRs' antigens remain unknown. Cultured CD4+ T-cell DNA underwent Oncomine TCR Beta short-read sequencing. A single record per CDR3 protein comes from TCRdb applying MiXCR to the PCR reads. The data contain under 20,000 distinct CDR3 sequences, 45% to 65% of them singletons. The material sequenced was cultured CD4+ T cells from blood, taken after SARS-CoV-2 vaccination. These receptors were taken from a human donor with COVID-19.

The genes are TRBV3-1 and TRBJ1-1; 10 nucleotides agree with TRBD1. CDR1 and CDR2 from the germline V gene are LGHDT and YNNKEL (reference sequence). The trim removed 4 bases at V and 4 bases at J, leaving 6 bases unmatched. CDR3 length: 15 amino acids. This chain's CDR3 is CASSLDRGRTTEAFF. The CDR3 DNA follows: TGTGCCAGCAGCCTAGACAGGGGGCGTACCACTGAAGCTTTCTTT.

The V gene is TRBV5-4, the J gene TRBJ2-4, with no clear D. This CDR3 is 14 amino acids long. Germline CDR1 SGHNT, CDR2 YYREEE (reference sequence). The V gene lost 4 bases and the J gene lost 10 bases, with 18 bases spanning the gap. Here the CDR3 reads CASSLVDTGGIQYF. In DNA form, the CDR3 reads TGTGCCAGCAGCCTGGTGGATACCGGTGGGATTCAGTACTTC. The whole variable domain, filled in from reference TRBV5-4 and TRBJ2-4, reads ETGVTQSPTHLIKTRGQQVTLRCSSQSGHNTVSWYQQALGQGPQFIFQYYREEENGRGNFPPRFSGLQFPNYSSELNVNALELDDSALYLCASSLVDTGGIQYFGAGTRLSVL.

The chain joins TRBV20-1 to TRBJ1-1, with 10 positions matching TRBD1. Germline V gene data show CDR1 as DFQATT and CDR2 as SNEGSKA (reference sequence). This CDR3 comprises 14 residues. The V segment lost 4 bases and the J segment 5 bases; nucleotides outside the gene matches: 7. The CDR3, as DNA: TGCAGTGCTACATCCCGGGACAGGGGAACTGAAGCTTTCTTT. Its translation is CSATSRDRGTEAFF.

CDR3: CASRTGGEKLFF. The CDR3 nucleotides are TGTGCCAGCAGGACAGGGGGCGAAAAACTGTTTTTT. The chain is built from TRBV21-1 and TRBJ1-4; the DNA was not used to check the table's D call, TRBD1. TRBV21-1 is designated a pseudogene. This CDR3 spans 12 amino acids.

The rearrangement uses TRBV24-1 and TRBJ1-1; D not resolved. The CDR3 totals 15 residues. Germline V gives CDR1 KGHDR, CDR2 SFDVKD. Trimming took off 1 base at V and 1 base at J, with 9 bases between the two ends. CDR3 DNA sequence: TGTGCCACCAGTGATTTCGCACCGACGAACACTGAAGCTTTCTTT. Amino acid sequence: CATSDFAPTNTEAFF.

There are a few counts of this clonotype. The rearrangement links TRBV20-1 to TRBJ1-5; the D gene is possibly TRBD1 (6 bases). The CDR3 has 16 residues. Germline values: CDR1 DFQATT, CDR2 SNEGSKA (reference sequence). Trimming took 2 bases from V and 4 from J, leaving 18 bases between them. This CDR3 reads CSARPSDRIPNQPQHF. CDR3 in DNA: TGCAGTGCTAGACCGTCTGACAGGATCCCTAATCAGCCCCAGCATTTT.

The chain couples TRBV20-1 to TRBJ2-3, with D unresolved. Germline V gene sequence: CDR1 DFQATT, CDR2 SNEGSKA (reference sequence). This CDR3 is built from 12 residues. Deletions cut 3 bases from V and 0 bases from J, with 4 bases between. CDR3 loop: CSARPSTDTQYF. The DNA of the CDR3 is TGCAGTGCTAGGCCCAGCACAGATACGCAGTATTTT.

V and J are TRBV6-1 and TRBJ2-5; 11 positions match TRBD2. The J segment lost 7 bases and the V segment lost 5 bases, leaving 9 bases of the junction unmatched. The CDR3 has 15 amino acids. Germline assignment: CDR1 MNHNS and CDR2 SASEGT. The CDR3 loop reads CASSTSGGTGWTQYF. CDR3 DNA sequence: TGTGCCAGCAGTACTAGCGGGGGAACCGGGTGGACCCAGTACTTC.

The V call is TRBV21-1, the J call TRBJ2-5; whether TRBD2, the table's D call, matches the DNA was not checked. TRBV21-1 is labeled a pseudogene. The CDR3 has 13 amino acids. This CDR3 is CASKRGEQETQYF. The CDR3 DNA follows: TGTGCCAGCAAGCGGGGGGAGCAAGAGACCCAGTACTTC.